This T cell receptor (beta chain) was captured by sequencing in a study of blood T cells in healthy people across ages. The study, taken as a whole, reports: Estimates of total diversity, which came from one million sequenced T cells, were considered to be underestimates.

For this clonotype: Antigen: not known.

The V gene's germline CDR1 is KGHSH and CDR2 LQKENI. The CDR3 loop spans 17 amino acids. Trimming removed 0 bases from V and 0 bases from J, with 12 bases in between. Next came a second PCR, run for roughly 7 to 12 cycles, which used a sample-barcoded 5' primer along with a J-beta primer mix. Every cDNA was tagged by a template-switch adaptor with 12 random nucleotides. MiXCR, applied by TCRdb to the 5' RACE reads, yields one record per CDR3 protein. This table has roughly 930,000 distinct CDR3 sequences, about 48% appearing once. The origin of this receptor is a man aged 25 to 45 in good health. This chain links TRBV18 with TRBJ2-1; no clear D gene. Input material: blood. CDR3 sequence: CASSPPLAESSYNEQFF. CDR3 in DNA: TGTGCCAGCTCACCACCTCTGGCGGAAAGCTCCTACAATGAGCAGTTCTTC.